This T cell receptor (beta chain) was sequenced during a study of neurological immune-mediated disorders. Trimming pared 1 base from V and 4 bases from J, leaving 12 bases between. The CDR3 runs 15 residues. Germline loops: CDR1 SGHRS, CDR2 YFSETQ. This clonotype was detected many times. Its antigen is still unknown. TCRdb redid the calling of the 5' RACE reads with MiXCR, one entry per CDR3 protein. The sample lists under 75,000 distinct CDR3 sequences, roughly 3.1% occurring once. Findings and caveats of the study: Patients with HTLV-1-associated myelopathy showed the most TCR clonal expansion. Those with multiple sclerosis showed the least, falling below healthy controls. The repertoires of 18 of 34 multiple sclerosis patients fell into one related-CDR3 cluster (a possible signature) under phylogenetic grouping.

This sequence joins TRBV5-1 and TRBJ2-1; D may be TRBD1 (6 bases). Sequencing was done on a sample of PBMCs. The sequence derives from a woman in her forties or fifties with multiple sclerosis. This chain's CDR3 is CASSLSGVGYNEQFF. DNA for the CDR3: TGCGCCAGCAGCTTGTCAGGGGTGGGGTACAATGAGCAGTTCTTC.